The 14 T cell receptor beta chains given below trace back to one sample, sequenced in a study of blood T cells in healthy people across ages. A sample-barcoded 5' primer and a J-beta primer mix were used in a second PCR of about 7 to 12 cycles. MiXCR, applied by TCRdb to the 5' RACE reads, yields one record per CDR3 protein. The table has 1 million or so distinct CDR3 sequences, 40% to 45% seen once. Sequenced: blood. These receptors were collected from a woman in her fifties or sixties in good health.

This sequence joins TRBV21-1 and TRBJ2-7; the table's D gene call, TRBD1, was not cross checked with the DNA. TRBV21-1 is given as a pseudogene. The CDR3 consists of 13 residues. The CDR3 spells CASIRDTSYEQYF. CDR3 DNA: TGTGCCAGCATCCGGGACACTTCCTACGAGCAGTACTTC.

The gene calls are TRBV4-1 and TRBJ2-1; TRBD2 might be the D (7 bases). The CDR3 consists of 18 residues. CDR1 is MGHRA, CDR2 YSYEKL, per germline. The V end was cut by 4 bases, the J end by 4 bases, with 23 bases between. The CDR3 region has the DNA TGCGCCAGCAGCCCCTTTGGTCCGGGGGCTAGCGGATACAATGAGCAGTTCTTC. Encoded protein: CASSPFGPGASGYNEQFF.

Note on this clonotype: An end of the junction differs from the germline gene, which may be a read error. The CDR3 reads CANSPAGASYNEQFF. DNA of the CDR3: TGTGCCAACAGCCCCGCGGGAGCTTCCTACAATGAGCAGTTCTTC. V and J are TRBV7-9 and TRBJ2-1, with 7 bases that match TRBD2. CDR1 is SEHNR, CDR2 FQNEAQ, per germline (reference sequence). The CDR3 consists of 15 residues.

This clonotype came up a few times. The rearrangement uses TRBV9 and TRBJ1-2, with a weak D call TRBD1 (5 bases). There are 12 residues in the CDR3. Trimming took off 0 bases at V and 8 bases at J, with 8 bases between the two ends. The germline gives CDR1 SGDLS, CDR2 YYNGEE. The chain's CDR3 is CASSVVGGGYTF. The CDR3 nucleotides read TGTGCCAGCAGCGTAGTCGGGGGAGGCTACACCTTC. The full variable domain, with the rest looked up from reference TRBV9 and TRBJ1-2, is DSGVTQTPKHLITATGQRVTLRCSPRSGDLSVYWYQQSLDQGLQFLIQYYNGEERAKGNILERFSAQQFPDLHSELNLSSLELGDSALYFCASSVVGGGYTFGSGTRLTVV.

V and J are TRBV20-1 and TRBJ2-5, with D perhaps being TRBD1 or TRBD2 (6 bases each). The J call may be incorrect, as the DNA end agrees better with TRBJ2-7. Germline CDR1 DFQATT, CDR2 SNEGSKA (reference sequence). The CDR3 covers 17 residues. CDR3 nucleotide sequence: TGCAGTGCTAGAGATCGGGTTAGGCGGGACACCCTCTACGAGCAGTACTTC. This codes for CSARDRVRRDTLYEQYF.

V is TRBV6-4 and J is TRBJ2-1; a possible D gene is TRBD2 (6 bases). Germline loops: CDR1 MRHNA, CDR2 SNTAGT. This CDR3 comprises 14 residues. Deletions cut 3 bases from V and 7 bases from J, with 13 bases between. CDR3 in amino acids: CASSDGQGGNEQFF. The CDR3 nucleotides read TGTGCCAGCAGTGATGGTCAGGGAGGAAATGAGCAGTTCTTC.

The J gene is TRBJ2-2, the V gene TRBV7-2; possible D gene TRBD2, 6 bases. CDR3 length equals 15 residues. V lost 7 bases and J 6 bases, leaving 18 bases between the germline ends. Germline assignment: CDR1 SGHTA and CDR2 FQGNSA. CDR3 region: CASTVSLAGSGELFF. In DNA form, the CDR3 reads TGTGCCAGCACCGTATCCTTGGCGGGATCCGGGGAGCTGTTTTTT.

The gene calls are TRBV5-1 and TRBJ2-7, with D possibly called TRBD1 or TRBD2 (5 bases each). The CDR3 spans 12 residues. Trimming pared 3 bases from V and 7 bases from J, leaving 11 bases between. CDR1 is SGHRS and CDR2 is YFSETQ in the germline V gene. Written as DNA, the CDR3 is TGCGCCAGCAGCTACGGGGCCGCTGAGCAGTACTTC. It codes for CASSYGAAEQYF.

This clonotype has more than one count but fewer than ten. V gene TRBV5-4 combines with J gene TRBJ1-2; D ambiguous. V lost 6 bases and J lost 7, with 22 bases in between. Germline CDR1 and CDR2: SGHNT and YYREEE (reference sequence). This CDR3 comprises 15 residues. CDR3 sequence: CASTTDGVPYSGYTF. The CDR3 DNA reads TGTGCCAGCACTACCGACGGAGTCCCCTATAGTGGCTACACCTTC.

This clonotype was observed a handful of times. The chain joins TRBV6-1 to TRBJ2-1, with D possibly being TRBD1 (5 bases). V lost 2 bases to trimming and J lost 10 bases, with 12 bases between them. The CDR3 runs to 13 residues. Germline V gene data show CDR1 as MNHNS and CDR2 as SASEGT. The DNA for the CDR3 is TGTGCCAGCAGTGAAAGCAGGGAAAGGGAGCAGTTCTTC. Translating gives CASSESREREQFF.

The CDR3 loop reads CASSALSGSTDTQYF. In DNA, the CDR3 is TGTGCCAGCAGCGCCCTTAGCGGGAGCACAGATACGCAGTATTTT. The chain joins TRBV9 to TRBJ2-3; 7 bases are shared with TRBD2. Losses at the gene ends were 3 bases for V and 0 bases for J; bases not matched to a gene: 4. Germline V CDR1 and CDR2: SGDLS, YYNGEE. The length of the CDR3 is 15 residues.

In this sample, this clonotype turned up a few times. Here the CDR3 DNA reads TGTGCCAGCTCACCGCCACCTGGGACTAGCGGGAGATTTTCCTACAATGAGCAGTTCTTC. It encodes CASSPPPGTSGRFSYNEQFF. The genes are TRBV18 and TRBJ2-1; 14 bases line up with TRBD2. The CDR3 totals 20 residues. The J segment lost 1 base and the V segment lost 3 bases, leaving 11 bases of the junction unmatched. Germline assignment: CDR1 KGHSH and CDR2 LQKENI. The whole variable domain, remainder taken from reference TRBV18 and TRBJ2-1, is NAGVMQNPRHLVRRRGQEARLRCSPMKGHSHVYWYRQLPEEGLKFMVYLQKENIIDESGMPKERFSAEFPKEGPSILRIQQVVRGDSAAYFCASSPPPGTSGRFSYNEQFFGPGTRLTVL.

CDR3: CASIRAGGPNNEQFF. The CDR3, as DNA: TGTGCCAGCATCCGAGCGGGAGGGCCCAACAATGAGCAGTTCTTC. This chain connects TRBV27 to TRBJ2-1; 10 nucleotides line up with TRBD2. In germline, CDR1 is MNHEY, CDR2 SMNVEV (reference sequence). The CDR3 is 15 residues long. V dropped 7 bases and J dropped 5; count of bases not matched to a gene: 8.

V gene TRBV20-1 combines with J gene TRBJ1-2; 10 nucleotides agree with TRBD1. The CDR3 has 16 residues. Germline V gene sequence: CDR1 DFQATT, CDR2 SNEGSKA (reference sequence). J gave up 4 bases and V 6 bases, and 14 bases lay outside the gene matches. CDR3 region: CSAVYGQGVGSYGYTF. CDR3 DNA sequence: TGCAGTGCCGTCTATGGACAGGGGGTTGGGTCCTATGGCTACACCTTC.